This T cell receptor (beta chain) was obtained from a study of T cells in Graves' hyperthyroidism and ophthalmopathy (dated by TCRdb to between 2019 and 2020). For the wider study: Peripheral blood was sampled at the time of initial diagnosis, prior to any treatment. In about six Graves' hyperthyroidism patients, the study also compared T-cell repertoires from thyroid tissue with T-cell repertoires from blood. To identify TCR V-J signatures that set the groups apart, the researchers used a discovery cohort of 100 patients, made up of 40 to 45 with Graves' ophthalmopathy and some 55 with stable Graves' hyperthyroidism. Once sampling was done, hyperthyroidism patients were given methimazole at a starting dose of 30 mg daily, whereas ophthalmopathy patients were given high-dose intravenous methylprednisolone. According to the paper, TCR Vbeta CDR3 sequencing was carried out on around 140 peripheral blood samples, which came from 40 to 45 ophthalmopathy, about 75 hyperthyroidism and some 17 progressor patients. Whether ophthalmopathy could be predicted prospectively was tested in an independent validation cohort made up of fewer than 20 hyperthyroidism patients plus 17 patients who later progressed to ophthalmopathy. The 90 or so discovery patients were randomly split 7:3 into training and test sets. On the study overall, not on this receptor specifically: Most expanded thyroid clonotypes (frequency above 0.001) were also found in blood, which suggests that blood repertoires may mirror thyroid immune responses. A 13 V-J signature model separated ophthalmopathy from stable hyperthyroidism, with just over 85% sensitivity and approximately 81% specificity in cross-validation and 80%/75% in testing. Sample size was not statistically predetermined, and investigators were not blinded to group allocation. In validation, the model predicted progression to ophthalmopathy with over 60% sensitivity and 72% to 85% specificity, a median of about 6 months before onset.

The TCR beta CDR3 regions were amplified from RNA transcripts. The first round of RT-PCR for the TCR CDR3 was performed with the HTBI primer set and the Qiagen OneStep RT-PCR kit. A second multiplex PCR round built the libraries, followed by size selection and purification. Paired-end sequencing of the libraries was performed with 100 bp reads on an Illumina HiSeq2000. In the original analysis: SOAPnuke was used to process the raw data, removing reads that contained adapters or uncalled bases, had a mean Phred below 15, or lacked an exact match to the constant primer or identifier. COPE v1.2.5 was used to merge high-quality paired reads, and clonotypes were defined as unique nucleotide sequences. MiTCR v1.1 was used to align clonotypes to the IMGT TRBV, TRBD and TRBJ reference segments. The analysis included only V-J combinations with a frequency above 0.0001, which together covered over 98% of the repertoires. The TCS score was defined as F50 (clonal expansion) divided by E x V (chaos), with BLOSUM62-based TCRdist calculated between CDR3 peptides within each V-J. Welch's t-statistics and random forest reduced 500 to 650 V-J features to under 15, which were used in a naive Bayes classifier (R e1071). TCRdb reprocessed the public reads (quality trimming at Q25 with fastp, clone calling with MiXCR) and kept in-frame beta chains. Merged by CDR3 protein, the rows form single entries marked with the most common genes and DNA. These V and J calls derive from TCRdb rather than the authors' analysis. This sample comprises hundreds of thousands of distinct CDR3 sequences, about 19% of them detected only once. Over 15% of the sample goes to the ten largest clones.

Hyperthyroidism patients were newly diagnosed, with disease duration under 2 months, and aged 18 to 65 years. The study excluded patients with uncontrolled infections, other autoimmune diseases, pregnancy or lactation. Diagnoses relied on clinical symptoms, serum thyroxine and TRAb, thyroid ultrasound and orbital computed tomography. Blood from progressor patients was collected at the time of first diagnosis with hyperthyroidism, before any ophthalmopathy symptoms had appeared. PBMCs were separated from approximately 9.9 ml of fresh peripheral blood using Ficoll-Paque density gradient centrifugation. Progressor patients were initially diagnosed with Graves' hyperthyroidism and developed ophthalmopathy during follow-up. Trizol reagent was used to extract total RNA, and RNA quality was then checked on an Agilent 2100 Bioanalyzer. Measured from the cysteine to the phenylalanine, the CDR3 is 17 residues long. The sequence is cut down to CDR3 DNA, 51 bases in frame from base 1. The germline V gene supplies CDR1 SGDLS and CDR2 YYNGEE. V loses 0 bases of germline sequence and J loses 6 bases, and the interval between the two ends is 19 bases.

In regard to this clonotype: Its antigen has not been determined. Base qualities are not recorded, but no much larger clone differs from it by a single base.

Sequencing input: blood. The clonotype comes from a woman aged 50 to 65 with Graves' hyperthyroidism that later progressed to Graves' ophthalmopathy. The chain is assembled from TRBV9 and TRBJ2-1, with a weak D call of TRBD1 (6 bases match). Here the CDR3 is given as CASSVATDRPTLNEQFF. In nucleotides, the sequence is TGTGCCAGCAGCGTAGCTACCGACAGGCCGACCCTCAATGAGCAGTTCTTC.